This TCR beta chain was sequenced during a study of monozygotic twins with inflammatory bowel disease. From the 5' RACE reads, TCRdb lists one entry per CDR3 protein and no DNA. This specimen shows 200,000 to 250,000 distinct CDR3 sequences; the ten leading clones hold 1.5% to 2%. For this clonotype: Antigen: not known.

Whole-study findings and limits: A distinction between different T cell subtypes was not possible.

This clonotype was obtained from a human donor with ulcerative colitis or Crohn's disease, or a healthy co-twin of an affected twin (not recorded which). Sequenced: blood.

The CDR3 is CASSLYREDTQYF. The chain joins TRBV7-3 to TRBJ2-3; TCRdb selects TRBD1, and the lack of DNA leaves this call unchecked. Germline V gives CDR1 SGHTA, CDR2 FQGTGA. The CDR3 has 13 residues.